One sample yielded the 16 T cell receptor beta chains listed below, sequenced in a study of blood T cells in healthy people across ages. Using a J-beta primer mix together with a sample-barcoded 5' primer, a second PCR was run for roughly 7 to 11 cycles. TCRdb re-called the 5' RACE reads with MiXCR, one entry per CDR3 protein. The profile shows 750,000 to 850,000 distinct CDR3 sequences, approximately 25% of them singletons. These sequences were also reported in another study, on T cells of mothers and their children.

The source material was blood. The receptor source for this set is a boy under 18 in good health.

In this sample, this clonotype turned up once. The CDR3 does not close with the conserved phenylalanine or tryptophan, likely indicating a read error. The rearrangement joins TRBV5-5 to TRBJ1-1; 8 bases are shared with TRBD1. The CDR3 has 15 residues. The V gene's germline CDR1 is SGHKS and CDR2 YYEKEE (reference sequence). CDR3: CASSLEGQVLTEAFL. Here the CDR3 DNA reads TGTGCCAGCAGCTTGGAGGGACAGGTCCTCACTGAGGCTTTCCTT.

This clonotype was counted only a few times. The V call is TRBV20-1, the J call TRBJ2-5, with D perhaps given as TRBD1 or TRBD2 (5 bases each). The last part of the DNA fits TRBJ2-1 better; the J call may be wrong. Germline-derived CDR1 and CDR2 are DFQATT and SNEGSKA (reference sequence). The CDR3 has 14 amino acids. The CDR3 sequence is CSARDLNWGSEQFF. CDR3 DNA sequence: TGCAGTGCTAGAGATCTAAATTGGGGGTCTGAGCAGTTCTTC.

This rearrangement joins TRBV7-9 to TRBJ2-7; D is possibly TRBD1 or TRBD2 (5 bases each). The V gene's germline CDR1 is SEHNR and CDR2 FQNEAQ (reference sequence). Trimming took off 5 bases at V and 3 bases at J, with 17 bases between the two ends. The CDR3 extends over 15 amino acids. As DNA, the CDR3 is TGTGCCAGCAGCCCCCGGGACCTGGGAAACTACGAGCAGTACTTC. Its protein product is CASSPRDLGNYEQYF.

In the case of this clonotype: Mismatch with germline at one junction end may stem from a read error. The chain joins TRBV6-5 to TRBJ1-4, with 8 bases that match TRBD1. CDR1 is MNHEY, CDR2 SVGAGI, per germline. The CDR3 runs to 14 residues. The CDR3 sequence: CASSKTGVSEKLVF. The CDR3 nucleotides are TGTGCCAGCAGTAAGACAGGGGTTTCGGAAAAACTGGTTTTT.

This clonotype is medium-sized. This chain connects TRBV18 to TRBJ2-3; D might be TRBD2 (5 bases). Trimming removed 3 bases from V and 6 bases from J, with 7 bases in between. Germline V gene sequence: CDR1 KGHSH, CDR2 LQKENI. The CDR3 extends over 12 amino acids. In DNA, the CDR3 is TGTGCCAGCTCACCCTCTAGCGATACGCAGTATTTT. Translated, it gives CASSPSSDTQYF.

This clonotype was counted between two and nine times. The genes are TRBV20-1 and TRBJ1-6; 10 positions agree with TRBD1. Losses at the gene ends were 6 bases for V and 8 bases for J; bases not matched to a gene: 1. The CDR3 covers 12 residues. Germline V gene sequence: CDR1 DFQATT, CDR2 SNEGSKA (reference sequence). CDR3 sequence (DNA): TGCAGTGCAGGGACAGGGGATTCACCCCTCCACTTT. Amino acid sequence: CSAGTGDSPLHF.

V is TRBV20-1 and J is TRBJ2-7; TRBD2 matches 8 bases. Trimming cost V 1 base and J 0 bases; bases outside gene matches: 11. The CDR3 loop spans 17 amino acids. CDR1 and CDR2 (germline): DFQATT, SNEGSKA (reference sequence). In nucleotides, the CDR3 is TGCAGTGCTAGAGCTCCTGACAAGCGGGGGTACTCCTACGAGCAGTACTTC. Translating it yields CSARAPDKRGYSYEQYF.

The rearrangement links TRBV10-3 to TRBJ2-5; D not certain. The tail of the sequence fits TRBJ2-7 better, so the J call may be wrong. Germline V CDR1 and CDR2: ENHRY, SYGVKD. CDR3 length: 11 amino acids. For the CDR3, the DNA is TGTGCCATCAGTGAGTACGACGAGCAGTACTTC. This sequence encodes CAISEYDEQYF.

The chain employs TRBV4-2 and TRBJ2-7; 7 bases are shared with TRBD2. Looked up from germline, CDR1 is LGHNA and CDR2 is YNFKEQ. Trimming took 8 bases from V and 5 from J; bases not matched to a gene: 6. This CDR3 region has 12 residues. This CDR3 is CASRDYLNEQYF. The CDR3, as DNA: TGTGCCAGCCGGGACTATCTGAACGAGCAGTACTTC.

The V and J genes are TRBV6-6 and TRBJ2-3, with D unclear. Germline V gene data show CDR1 as MNHNY and CDR2 as SVGAGI (reference sequence). V shed 6 bases and J shed 0 bases, with 10 bases lying between them. The CDR3 is 14 amino acids. The CDR3 DNA follows: TGTGCCAGCAGGCGTCAAGGGAGCACAGATACGCAGTATTTT. As protein: CASRRQGSTDTQYF.

This clonotype turned up a few times. The rearrangement joins TRBV15 to TRBJ2-2; D possibly corresponds to TRBD1 (5 bases). This CDR3 has 15 amino acids. From germline, CDR1 is LNHNV and CDR2 YYDKDF (reference sequence). V shed 1 base and J shed 2 bases, with 8 bases lying between them. CDR3 in DNA: TGTGCCACCAGCAGAGGACAGACCAACACCGGGGAGCTGTTTTTT. The encoded protein is CATSRGQTNTGELFF.

This clonotype was detected a few times. The V gene is TRBV6-2 or TRBV6-3, the J gene TRBJ1-1; TRBD1 is a possible D gene (5 bases). Germline CDR1 and CDR2: MNHEY and SVGEGT. Trimming took off 2 bases at V and 3 bases at J, with 10 bases between the two ends. This CDR3 has 14 residues. The CDR3 region has the DNA TGTGCCAGCAGTTACCCGGGGGGATACACTGAAGCTTTCTTT. It encodes CASSYPGGYTEAFF.

The chain has TRBV7-9 and TRBJ1-2, with D possibly being TRBD1 (6 bases). The CDR3 consists of 16 residues. Trimming removed 5 bases at V and 8 bases at J, with 24 bases between. Germline V gene sequence: CDR1 SEHNR, CDR2 FQNEAQ (reference sequence). CDR3 bases: TGTGCCAGCAGCGCCGAAGGCCGGGGACACTCTCACGGCTACACCTTC. It yields the protein CASSAEGRGHSHGYTF.

The rearrangement joins TRBV18 to TRBJ1-2; D is ambiguous. The CDR3 spans 12 residues. Germline CDR1 reads KGHSH; CDR2 reads LQKENI. Trimming shortened V by 3 bases and J by 3 bases, and 5 bases separated the two germline ends. The CDR3 DNA reads as TGTGCCAGCTCACCGGCTGACTATGGCTACACCTTC. Protein product: CASSPADYGYTF.

The chain uses TRBV12-3 or TRBV12-4 and TRBJ1-2; 10 nucleotides align to TRBD1. V trimming: 1 base; J trimming: 9 bases; junction bases outside the gene matches: 2. The CDR3 is made up of 13 amino acids. CDR3 sequence: CASSLGQGASYTF. CDR3 coding DNA: TGTGCCAGCAGTTTAGGACAGGGGGCGAGCTACACCTTC.

This clonotype was recorded a few times. Germline and junction disagree at one end, which may indicate a read error. The genes are TRBV6-2 or TRBV6-3 and TRBJ2-5; 9 bases map to TRBD1. The DNA end is more similar to TRBJ2-1, so the J call may be wrong. This CDR3 is 14 amino acids long. In germline, CDR1 is MNHEY, CDR2 SVGEGT. The DNA of the CDR3 is TGCGCCAGCAGGCGGACAGGGGCCCTCAATGAGCAGTTCTTC. This gives the protein CASRRTGALNEQFF.